The entry below describes one T cell receptor beta chain. Its cognate antigen is unknown. The data derive from a study of cytomegalovirus exposure and HLA in healthy donors. Background on the study: In terms of ancestry, the Caucasian-associated cluster contained roughly 81% of the roughly 400 genotyped donors.

The CDR3 is 13 residues long. The germline V gene has CDR1 MNHNS and CDR2 SASEGT. J was trimmed by 7 bases and V by 8 bases; bases with no gene match: 8. The PCR employed 60 Vbeta primers together with 13 Jbeta primers. The data were produced by immunoSEQ multiplex PCR, yet TCRdb's version contains in-frame clones alone and is incomplete. The sample contains 120,000 or so clones, 78% of which appear only once. Study outcomes and limitations: In a later analysis, an Asian-associated ancestry cluster reportedly showed fewer N-insertions than the approximately 670-donor mean.

The sequence was collected from a woman aged 40 to 50 in good health and CMV-seronegative. The rearrangement uses TRBV6-1 and TRBJ1-5; 7 bases line up with TRBD1. The sample taken for sequencing was PBMCs. CDR3 nucleotide sequence: TGTGCCAGCCAACCAGGGGGGATCCAGCCCCAGCATTTT. It specifies CASQPGGIQPQHF.